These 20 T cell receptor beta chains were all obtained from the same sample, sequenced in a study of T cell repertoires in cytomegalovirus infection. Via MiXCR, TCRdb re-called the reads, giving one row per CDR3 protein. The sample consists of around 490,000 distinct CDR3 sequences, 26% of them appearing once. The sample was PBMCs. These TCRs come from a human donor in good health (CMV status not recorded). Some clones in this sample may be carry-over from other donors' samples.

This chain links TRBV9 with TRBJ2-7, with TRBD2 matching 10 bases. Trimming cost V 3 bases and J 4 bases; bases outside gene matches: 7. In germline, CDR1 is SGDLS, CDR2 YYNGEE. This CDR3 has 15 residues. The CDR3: CASSEGWTSGYEQYF. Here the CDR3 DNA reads TGTGCCAGCAGCGAGGGATGGACTAGCGGATACGAGCAGTACTTC.

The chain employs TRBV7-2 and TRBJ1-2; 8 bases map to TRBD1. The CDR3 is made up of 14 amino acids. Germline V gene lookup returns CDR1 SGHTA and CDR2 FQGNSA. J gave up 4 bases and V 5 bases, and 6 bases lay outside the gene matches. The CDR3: CASSNTGGSYGYTF. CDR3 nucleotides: TGTGCCAGCAGCAACACAGGGGGAAGCTATGGCTACACCTTC.

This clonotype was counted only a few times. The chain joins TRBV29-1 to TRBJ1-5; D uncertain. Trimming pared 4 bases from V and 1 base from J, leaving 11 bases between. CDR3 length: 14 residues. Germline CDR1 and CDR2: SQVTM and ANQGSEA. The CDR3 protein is CSVADTSSNQPQHF. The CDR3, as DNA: TGCAGCGTTGCTGACACTTCGAGCAATCAGCCCCAGCATTTT.

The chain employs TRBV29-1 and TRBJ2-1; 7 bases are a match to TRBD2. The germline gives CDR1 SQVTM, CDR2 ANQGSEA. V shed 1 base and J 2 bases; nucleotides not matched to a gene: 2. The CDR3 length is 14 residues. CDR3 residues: CSVEGGSAYNEQFF. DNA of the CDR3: TGCAGCGTTGAAGGCGGGAGTGCCTACAATGAGCAGTTCTTC.

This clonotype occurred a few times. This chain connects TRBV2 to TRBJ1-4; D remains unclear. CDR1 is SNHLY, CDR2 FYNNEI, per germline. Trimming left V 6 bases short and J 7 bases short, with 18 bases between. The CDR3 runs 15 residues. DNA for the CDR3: TGTGCCAGCAGCCTAAATGGGCAGGAGGGTGAAAAACTGTTTTTT. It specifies CASSLNGQEGEKLFF. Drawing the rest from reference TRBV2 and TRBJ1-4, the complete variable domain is EPEVTQTPSHQVTQMGQEVILRCVPISNHLYFYWYRQILGQKVEFLVSFYNNEISEKSEIFDDQFSVERPDGSNFTLKIRSTKLEDSAMYFCASSLNGQEGEKLFFGSGTQLSVL.

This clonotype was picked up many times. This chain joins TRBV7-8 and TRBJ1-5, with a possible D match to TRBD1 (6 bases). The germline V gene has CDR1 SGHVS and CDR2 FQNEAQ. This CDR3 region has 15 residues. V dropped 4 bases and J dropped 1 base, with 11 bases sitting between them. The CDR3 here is CASSSGQTSNQPQHF. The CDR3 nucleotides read TGTGCCAGCAGCTCGGGACAAACAAGCAATCAGCCCCAGCATTTT.

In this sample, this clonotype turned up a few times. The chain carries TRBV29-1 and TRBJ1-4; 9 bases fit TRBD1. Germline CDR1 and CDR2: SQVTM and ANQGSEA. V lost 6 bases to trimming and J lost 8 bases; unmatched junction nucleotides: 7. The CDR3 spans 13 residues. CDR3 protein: CSVSGQGDEKLFF. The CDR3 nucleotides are TGCAGCGTCTCGGGACAGGGAGACGAAAAACTGTTTTTT.

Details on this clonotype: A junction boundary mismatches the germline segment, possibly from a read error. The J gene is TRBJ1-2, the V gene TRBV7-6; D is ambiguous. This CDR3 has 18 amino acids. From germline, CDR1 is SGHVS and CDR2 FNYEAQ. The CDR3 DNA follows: TGTGCTAGCAGCTTAGCTAGGTCGACCGGATCGGACAACTATGGCTACACCTTC. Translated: CASSLARSTGSDNYGYTF.

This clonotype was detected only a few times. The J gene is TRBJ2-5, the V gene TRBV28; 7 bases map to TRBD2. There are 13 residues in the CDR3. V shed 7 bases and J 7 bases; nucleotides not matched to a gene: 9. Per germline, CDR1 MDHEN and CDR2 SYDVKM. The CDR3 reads CASNLWWGGTQYF. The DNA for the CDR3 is TGTGCCAGCAACCTCTGGTGGGGGGGGACCCAGTACTTC.

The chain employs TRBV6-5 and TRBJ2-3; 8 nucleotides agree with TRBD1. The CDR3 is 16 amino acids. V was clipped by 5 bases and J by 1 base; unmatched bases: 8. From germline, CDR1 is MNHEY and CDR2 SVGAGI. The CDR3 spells CASSGEQGVGTDTQYF. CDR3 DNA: TGTGCCAGCAGTGGAGAACAGGGGGTCGGCACAGATACGCAGTATTTT.

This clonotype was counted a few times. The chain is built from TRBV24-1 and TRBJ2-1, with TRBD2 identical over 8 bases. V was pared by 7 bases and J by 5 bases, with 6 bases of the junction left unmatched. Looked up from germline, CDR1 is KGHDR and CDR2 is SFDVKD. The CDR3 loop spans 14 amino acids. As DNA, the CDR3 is TGTGCCACCAGCGGGAGGGCCGAAGACAATGAGCAGTTCTTC. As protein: CATSGRAEDNEQFF.

The CDR3 loop reads CASHRGRTGELFF. The CDR3 DNA is TGTGCCAGCCACAGGGGCCGGACCGGGGAGCTGTTTTTT. The rearrangement links TRBV2 to TRBJ2-2; 7 bases are a match to TRBD1. V trimming: 8 bases; J trimming: 5 bases; junction bases outside the gene matches: 5. Germline V lookup: CDR1 SNHLY, CDR2 FYNNEI. The CDR3 spans 13 residues.

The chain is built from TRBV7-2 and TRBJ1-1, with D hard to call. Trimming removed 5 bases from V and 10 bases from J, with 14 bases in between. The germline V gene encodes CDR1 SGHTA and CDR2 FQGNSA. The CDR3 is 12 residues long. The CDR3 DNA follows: TGTGCCAGCAGCCCTAACGGCTTACGAGCTTTCTTT. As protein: CASSPNGLRAFF.

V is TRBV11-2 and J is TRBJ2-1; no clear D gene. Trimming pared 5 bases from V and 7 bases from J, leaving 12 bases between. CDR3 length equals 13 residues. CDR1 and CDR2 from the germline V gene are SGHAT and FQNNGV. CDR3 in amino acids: CASSALIKNEQFF. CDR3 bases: TGTGCCAGCAGCGCCTTAATTAAGAATGAGCAGTTCTTC.

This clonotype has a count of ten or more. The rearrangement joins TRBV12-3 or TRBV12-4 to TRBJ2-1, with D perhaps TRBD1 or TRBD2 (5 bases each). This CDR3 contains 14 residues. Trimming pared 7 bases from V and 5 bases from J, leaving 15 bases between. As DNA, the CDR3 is TGTGCCAGCATTCTGGGACGAGCCAACAATGAGCAGTTCTTC. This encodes CASILGRANNEQFF.

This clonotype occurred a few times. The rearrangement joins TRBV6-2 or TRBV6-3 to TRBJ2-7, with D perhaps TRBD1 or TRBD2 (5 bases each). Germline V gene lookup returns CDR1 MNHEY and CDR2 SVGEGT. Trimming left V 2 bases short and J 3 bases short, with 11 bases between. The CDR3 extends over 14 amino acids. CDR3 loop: CASSYGTAVYEQYV. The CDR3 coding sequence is TGTGCCAGCAGTTACGGGACGGCTGTCTACGAGCAGTACGTC.

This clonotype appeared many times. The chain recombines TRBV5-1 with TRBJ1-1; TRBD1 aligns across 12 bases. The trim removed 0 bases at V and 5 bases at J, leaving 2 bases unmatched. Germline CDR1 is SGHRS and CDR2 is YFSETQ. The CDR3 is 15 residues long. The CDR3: CASSLVGQGATEAFF. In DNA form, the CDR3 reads TGCGCCAGCAGCTTGGTGGGACAGGGGGCTACTGAAGCTTTCTTT.

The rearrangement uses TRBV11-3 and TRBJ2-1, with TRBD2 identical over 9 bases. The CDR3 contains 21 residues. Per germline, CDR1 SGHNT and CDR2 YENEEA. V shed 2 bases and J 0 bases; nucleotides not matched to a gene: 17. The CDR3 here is CASSLTFKREVFQSSYNEQFF. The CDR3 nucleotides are TGTGCCAGCAGCTTAACATTCAAGCGGGAGGTATTCCAAAGCTCCTACAATGAGCAGTTCTTC.

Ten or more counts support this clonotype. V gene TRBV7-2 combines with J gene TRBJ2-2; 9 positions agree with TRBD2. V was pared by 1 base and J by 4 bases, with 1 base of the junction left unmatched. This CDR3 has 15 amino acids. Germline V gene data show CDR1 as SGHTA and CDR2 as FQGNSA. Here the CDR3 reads CASSLGAGGTGELFF. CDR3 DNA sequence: TGTGCCAGCAGCTTAGGAGCGGGGGGCACCGGGGAGCTGTTTTTT.

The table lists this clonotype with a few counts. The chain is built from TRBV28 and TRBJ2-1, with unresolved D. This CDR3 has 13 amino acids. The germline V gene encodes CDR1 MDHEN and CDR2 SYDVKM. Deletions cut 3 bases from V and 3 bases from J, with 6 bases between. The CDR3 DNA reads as TGTGCCAGCAGTTTCGCTGGCTACAATGAGCAGTTCTTC. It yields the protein CASSFAGYNEQFF.